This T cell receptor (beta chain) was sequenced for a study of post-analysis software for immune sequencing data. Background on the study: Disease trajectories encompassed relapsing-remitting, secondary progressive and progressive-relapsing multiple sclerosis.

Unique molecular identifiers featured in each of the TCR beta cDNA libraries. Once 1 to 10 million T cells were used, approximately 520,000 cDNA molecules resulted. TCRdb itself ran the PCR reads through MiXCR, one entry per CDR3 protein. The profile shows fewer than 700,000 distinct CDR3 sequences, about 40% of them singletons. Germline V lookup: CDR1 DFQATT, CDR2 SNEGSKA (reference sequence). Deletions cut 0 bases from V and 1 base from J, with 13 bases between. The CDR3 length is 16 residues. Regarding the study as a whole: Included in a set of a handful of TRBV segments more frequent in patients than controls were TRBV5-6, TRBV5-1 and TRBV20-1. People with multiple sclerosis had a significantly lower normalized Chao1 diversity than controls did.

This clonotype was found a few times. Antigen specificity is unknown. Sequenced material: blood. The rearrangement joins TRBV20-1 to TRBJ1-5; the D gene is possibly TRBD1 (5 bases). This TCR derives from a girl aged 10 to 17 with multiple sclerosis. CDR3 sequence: CSARDVGPGSNQPQHF. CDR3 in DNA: TGCAGTGCTAGAGATGTGGGGCCAGGCAGCAATCAGCCCCAGCATTTT.